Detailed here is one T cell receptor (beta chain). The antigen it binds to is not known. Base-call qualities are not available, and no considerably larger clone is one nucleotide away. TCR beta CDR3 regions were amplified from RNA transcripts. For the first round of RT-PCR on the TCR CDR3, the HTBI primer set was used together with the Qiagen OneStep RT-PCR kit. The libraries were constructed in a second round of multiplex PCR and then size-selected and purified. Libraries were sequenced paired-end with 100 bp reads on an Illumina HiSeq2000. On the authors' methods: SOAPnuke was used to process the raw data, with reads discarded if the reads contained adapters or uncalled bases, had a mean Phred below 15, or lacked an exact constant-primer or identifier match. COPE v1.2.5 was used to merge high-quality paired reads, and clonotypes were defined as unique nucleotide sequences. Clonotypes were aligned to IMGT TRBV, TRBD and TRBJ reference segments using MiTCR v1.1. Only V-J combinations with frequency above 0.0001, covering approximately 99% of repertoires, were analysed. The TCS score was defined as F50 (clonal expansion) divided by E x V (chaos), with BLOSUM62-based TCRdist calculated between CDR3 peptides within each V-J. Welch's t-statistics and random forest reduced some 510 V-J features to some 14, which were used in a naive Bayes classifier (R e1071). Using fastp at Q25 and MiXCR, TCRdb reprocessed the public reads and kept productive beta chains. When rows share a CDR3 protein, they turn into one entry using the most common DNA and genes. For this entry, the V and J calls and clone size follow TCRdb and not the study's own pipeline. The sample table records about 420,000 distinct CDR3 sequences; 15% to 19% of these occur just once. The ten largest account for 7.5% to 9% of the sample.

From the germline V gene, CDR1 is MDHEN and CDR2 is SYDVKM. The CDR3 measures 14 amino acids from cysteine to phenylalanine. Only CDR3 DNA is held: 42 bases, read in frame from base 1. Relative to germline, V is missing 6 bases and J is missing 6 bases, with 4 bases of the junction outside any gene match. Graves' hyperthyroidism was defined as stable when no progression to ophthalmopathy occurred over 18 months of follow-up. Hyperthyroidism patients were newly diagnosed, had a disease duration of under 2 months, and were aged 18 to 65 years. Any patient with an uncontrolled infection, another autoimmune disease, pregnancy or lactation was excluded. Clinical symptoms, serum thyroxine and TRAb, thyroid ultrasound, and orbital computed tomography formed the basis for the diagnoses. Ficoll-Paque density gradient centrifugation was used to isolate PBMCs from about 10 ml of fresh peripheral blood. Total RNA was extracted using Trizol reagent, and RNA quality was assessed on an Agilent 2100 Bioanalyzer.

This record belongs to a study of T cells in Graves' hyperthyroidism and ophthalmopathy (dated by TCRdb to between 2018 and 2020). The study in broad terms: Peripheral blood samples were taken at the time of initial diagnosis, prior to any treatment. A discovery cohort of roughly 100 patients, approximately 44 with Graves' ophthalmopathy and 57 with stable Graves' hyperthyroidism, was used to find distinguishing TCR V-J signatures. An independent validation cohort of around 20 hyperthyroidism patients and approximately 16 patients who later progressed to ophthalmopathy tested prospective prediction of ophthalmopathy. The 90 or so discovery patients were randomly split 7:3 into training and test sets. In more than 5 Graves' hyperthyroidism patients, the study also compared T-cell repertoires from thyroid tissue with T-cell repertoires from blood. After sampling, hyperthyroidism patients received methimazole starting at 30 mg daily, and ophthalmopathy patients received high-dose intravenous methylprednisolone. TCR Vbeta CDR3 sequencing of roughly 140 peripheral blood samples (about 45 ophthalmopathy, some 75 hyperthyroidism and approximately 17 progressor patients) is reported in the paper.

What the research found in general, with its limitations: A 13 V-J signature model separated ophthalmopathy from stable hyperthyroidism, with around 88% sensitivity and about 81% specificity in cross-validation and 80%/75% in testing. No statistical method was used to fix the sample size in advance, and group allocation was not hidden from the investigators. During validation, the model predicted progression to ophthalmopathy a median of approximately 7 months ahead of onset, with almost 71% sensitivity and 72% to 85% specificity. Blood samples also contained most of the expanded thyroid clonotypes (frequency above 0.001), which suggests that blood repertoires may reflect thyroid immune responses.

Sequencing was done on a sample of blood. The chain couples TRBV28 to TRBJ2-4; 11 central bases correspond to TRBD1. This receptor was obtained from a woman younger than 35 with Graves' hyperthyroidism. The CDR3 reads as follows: CASSRTGGVNIQYF. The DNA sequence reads TGTGCCAGCAGCCGGACAGGGGGCGTAAACATTCAGTACTTC.